The 14 T cell receptor beta chains reported below all come from one sample, sequenced in a study of T cell repertoires in cytomegalovirus infection. TCRdb reprocessed the reads via MiXCR and lists one record per CDR3 protein. The sample includes about 770,000 distinct CDR3 sequences, almost 30% seen only once; the top ten take around 12%. Which antigens these TCRs recognize remains unknown. The source was cultured CD8+ T cells from PBMCs, collected from culture after CMV antigen stimulation. The receptors were sampled from a human donor in good health (CMV status not recorded). Some clones in this sample may be carry-over from other donors' samples.

This chain links TRBV6-5 with TRBJ2-7; 9 bases align to TRBD1. J gave up 3 bases and V 7 bases, and 19 bases lay outside the gene matches. CDR1 and CDR2 (germline): MNHEY, SVGAGI. CDR3 length: 18 residues. The CDR3 sequence is CASILGQGKLPLGYEQYV. The DNA for the CDR3 is TGTGCCAGCATCCTCGGACAGGGGAAATTGCCTTTGGGCTACGAGCAGTACGTC.

The chain combines TRBV9 with TRBJ1-3; D might be TRBD1 (6 bases). V was trimmed by 4 bases and J by 0 bases, leaving 17 bases between them. Germline lookup yields CDR1 SGDLS and CDR2 YYNGEE. This CDR3 has 17 amino acids. The CDR3 region is CASSPRWGAVSGNTIYF. CDR3 DNA: TGTGCCAGCAGCCCGAGGTGGGGGGCAGTCTCTGGAAACACCATATATTTT.

This chain uses TRBV4-1 with TRBJ2-1, with a tentative D call TRBD1 (6 bases). Looked up from germline, CDR1 is MGHRA and CDR2 is YSYEKL. With 1 base removed from V and 9 bases from J, the gap between germline ends came to 10 bases. The CDR3 length is 13 residues. CDR3 in DNA: TGCGCCAGCAGCCAAGTCGAAGGGGGTGAGCAGTTCTTC. It specifies CASSQVEGGEQFF.

The V and J genes are TRBV7-6 and TRBJ1-3; D is unclear. Germline assignment: CDR1 SGHVS and CDR2 FNYEAQ. The ends were cut back, 6 bases at V and 0 bases at J, with 15 bases in the middle. CDR3 length: 16 amino acids. CDR3 loop: CASSQRTASSGNTIYF. The DNA for the CDR3 is TGTGCCAGCAGTCAAAGGACGGCGAGCTCTGGAAACACCATATATTTT.

J is TRBJ2-7 and V is TRBV20-1; 7 bases match TRBD1. Unmatched junction bases numbered 12, after V lost 6 bases and J lost 4 bases. CDR1 and CDR2 (germline): DFQATT, SNEGSKA (reference sequence). The CDR3 has 14 amino acids. CDR3 coding DNA: TGCAGTGCGATTACAGGGGCTAATGGGTACGAGCAGTACGTC. Translating it yields CSAITGANGYEQYV.

A few counts support this clonotype. This chain joins TRBV7-2 and TRBJ2-7; D may match TRBD1 or TRBD2 (5 bases each). The CDR3 totals 16 residues. V was shortened by 5 bases and J by 3 bases, with 20 bases between the two germline ends. Germline values: CDR1 SGHTA, CDR2 FQGNSA. Written as DNA, the CDR3 is TGTGCCAGCAGCCCCACCGGGGACCTGACGGGCTACGAGCAGTACTTC. It is translated as CASSPTGDLTGYEQYF.

This clonotype has only a few counts. The V call is TRBV29-1, the J call TRBJ1-2; D ambiguous. Trimming took off 3 bases at V and 5 bases at J, with 7 bases between the two ends. The CDR3 spans 11 residues. CDR1 SQVTM and CDR2 ANQGSEA come from the germline V gene. CDR3 sequence: CSVEEGYGYTF. CDR3 nucleotide sequence: TGCAGCGTTGAGGAAGGATATGGCTACACCTTC.

The V and J genes are TRBV10-3 and TRBJ1-3; TRBD1 matches 7 bases. V lost 7 bases and J lost 0; bases outside the gene matches: 9. This CDR3 has 16 amino acids. Germline loops: CDR1 ENHRY, CDR2 SYGVKD. The CDR3 sequence is CAITDRDPNSGNTIYF. The CDR3, as DNA: TGTGCCATCACCGACAGGGACCCTAACTCTGGAAACACCATATATTTT.

Note on this clonotype: Mismatch with germline at one junction end may stem from a read error. This CDR3 reads CASRLVHKSSYNSPLHF. The CDR3 DNA reads as TGTGCCAGCAGATTAGTTCATAAGAGCTCCTATAATTCACCCCTCCACTTT. This chain connects TRBV12-3 or TRBV12-4 to TRBJ1-6; D is unclear. CDR3 length: 17 residues.

This clonotype appeared once. This rearrangement joins TRBV19 to TRBJ1-1; D is unclear. Germline V gene lookup returns CDR1 LNHDA and CDR2 SQIVND (reference sequence). This CDR3 is built from 11 residues. The CDR3 DNA sequence: TGTGTCTCCTCCGGTTACACTGAAGCTTTCTTT. It codes for CVSSGYTEAFF. Complete variable domain (other parts from reference TRBV19 and TRBJ1-1): DGGITQSPKYLFRKEGQNVTLSCEQNLNHDAMYWYRQDPGQGLRLIYYSQIVNDFQKGDIAEGYSVSREKKESFPLTVTSAQKNPTAFYLCVSSGYTEAFFGQGTRLTVV.

This clonotype was counted between two and nine times. The chain links TRBV7-8 to TRBJ1-6; TRBD1 matches 7 bases. The CDR3 covers 17 residues. V dropped 5 bases and J dropped 1; count of bases not matched to a gene: 8. The germline V gene has CDR1 SGHVS and CDR2 FQNEAQ. CDR3 nucleotides: TGTGCCAGCAGCATCGACAGGGCCAGATCCTATAATTCACCCCTCCACTTT. As protein: CASSIDRARSYNSPLHF.

This clonotype came up many times. The genes are TRBV7-2 and TRBJ1-1; D remains ambiguous. The V gene's germline CDR1 is SGHTA and CDR2 FQGNSA. Trimming removed 5 bases from V and 7 bases from J, with 14 bases in between. The CDR3 length is 13 residues. As DNA, the CDR3 is TGTGCCAGCAGCCTCAGAGGCTGGCTTGAAGCTTTCTTT. Its translation: CASSLRGWLEAFF.

Many counts were recorded for this clonotype. The rearrangement joins TRBV7-2 to TRBJ2-6, with a tentative D call TRBD2 (7 bases). Germline assignment: CDR1 SGHTA and CDR2 FQGNSA. This CDR3 comprises 18 residues. Trimming left V 1 base short and J 0 bases short, with 13 bases between. CDR3 sequence (DNA): TGTGCCAGCAGCTTAGAGGGGGGGCAGCTCTCTGGGGCCAACGTCCTGACTTTC. Translation gives CASSLEGGQLSGANVLTF.

This clonotype was recorded only once. The V gene is TRBV5-4, the J gene TRBJ2-1, with TRBD1 matching over 9 bases. J gave up 7 bases and V 4 bases, and 6 bases lay outside the gene matches. The CDR3 length is 14 residues. Per the germline V gene, CDR1 is SGHNT and CDR2 is YYREEE (reference sequence). The CDR3 sequence is CASSTTDRGNEQFF. The CDR3, as DNA: TGTGCCAGCAGCACGACGGACAGGGGAAATGAGCAGTTCTTC.